The 26 T cell receptor beta chains presented below share a single source sample, sequenced in a study of T cell changes during pregnancy in multiple sclerosis. Using immunoSEQ multiplex PCR, the repertoire was profiled, and TCRdb retains in-frame clones only, with some absent. The profile shows about 130,000 clones, roughly 95% of them singletons. Sequenced here: peripheral blood, sampled after pregnancy. The source of these receptors is a female donor with multiple sclerosis, enrolled in a pregnancy study.

The rearrangement uses TRBV6-6 and TRBJ2-7, with 7 nucleotides matching TRBD2. CDR3 length equals 14 residues. Germline trimming cut 10 bases from V and 2 bases from J; bases unmatched to any gene: 11. Germline CDR1 reads MNHNY; CDR2 reads SVGAGI (reference sequence). The CDR3 reads CATQKREPTYEQYF. CDR3 nucleotides: TGTGCCACCCAAAAGCGGGAACCAACCTACGAGCAGTACTTC.

J is TRBJ2-1 and V is TRBV11-2, with 9 bases that match TRBD2. CDR1 is SGHAT and CDR2 is FQNNGV in the germline V gene. With 9 bases clipped from V and 7 bases from J, the junction kept 16 bases outside the gene matches. The CDR3 sequence is 16 residues long. CDR3 protein: CASQTSGGRASNEQFF. The CDR3 nucleotides read TGTGCCAGTCAGACCAGTGGCGGGAGGGCCTCGAATGAGCAGTTCTTC.

J is TRBJ1-1 and V is TRBV11-2, with D perhaps matching TRBD1 (5 bases). Germline V gene data show CDR1 as SGHAT and CDR2 as FQNNGV. Trimming cost V 5 bases and J 4 bases, with 17 bases left between them. The CDR3 runs 15 residues. The CDR3 nucleotides read TGTGCCAGCAGCCCACTTGGGGGGTTTAGCACTGAAGCTTTCTTT. Protein product: CASSPLGGFSTEAFF.

V is TRBV5-8 and J is TRBJ2-1; D ambiguous. Germline V gene lookup returns CDR1 SGHTS and CDR2 YDEGEE. The CDR3 has 11 amino acids. V lost 4 bases and J lost 4, with 3 bases in between. Written as DNA, the CDR3 is TGTGCCAGCAGCCCTTACAATGAGCAGTTCTTC. Protein sequence: CASSPYNEQFF.

The chain links TRBV28 to TRBJ1-2; D may be TRBD1 (5 bases). The CDR3 contains 12 residues. V was clipped by 7 bases and J by 2 bases, with 8 bases between them. Germline V gene lookup returns CDR1 MDHEN and CDR2 SYDVKM. CDR3 region: CASNGGNYGYTF. CDR3 bases: TGTGCCAGCAATGGGGGGAACTATGGCTACACCTTC.

The V gene is TRBV10-3, the J gene TRBJ2-2; D is undetermined. Per the germline V gene, CDR1 is ENHRY and CDR2 is SYGVKD. V lost 0 bases and J lost 0, with 5 bases in between. The CDR3 has 15 residues. DNA of the CDR3: TGTGCCATCAGTGAGTCAACGGCGAACACCGGGGAGCTGTTTTTT. Translation: CAISESTANTGELFF.

This chain connects TRBV7-2 to TRBJ1-5, with D perhaps matching TRBD1 (6 bases). CDR1 and CDR2 (germline): SGHTA, FQGNSA. This CDR3 spans 16 amino acids. Trimming left V 4 bases short and J 1 base short, with 14 bases between. The CDR3 coding sequence is TGTGCCAGCAGCTCAGGGGCCAAAGGGAGCAATCAGCCCCAGCATTTT. This sequence encodes CASSSGAKGSNQPQHF.

The gene calls are TRBV30 and TRBJ1-2, with D possibly TRBD1 on 6 matching bases. V lost 8 bases, J lost 6 bases, and 19 bases lay in between. Germline values: CDR1 GTSNPN, CDR2 SVGIG (reference sequence). CDR3 length: 13 residues. The CDR3 loop is CARGWGGADGYTF. The CDR3 DNA reads TGTGCCAGAGGGTGGGGGGGCGCAGATGGCTACACCTTC.

The rearrangement links TRBV5-1 to TRBJ2-1, with 13 bases matching TRBD2. This CDR3 region has 15 residues. Germline values: CDR1 SGHRS, CDR2 YFSETQ. V lost 0 bases and J lost 10; bases outside the gene matches: 4. The CDR3 spells CASSLGTSGSNEQFF. In DNA, the CDR3 is TGCGCCAGCAGCTTGGGGACTAGCGGGAGTAACGAGCAGTTCTTC.

The chain combines TRBV14 with TRBJ1-1; D is undetermined. Between the trimmed V and J ends, which lost 0 bases and 9 bases, there was a span of 14 bases. This CDR3 contains 14 residues. Per germline, CDR1 SGHDN and CDR2 FVKESK. The CDR3 region has the DNA TGTGCCAGCAGCCAAGATTCGAGGATAGGTCAAGCTTTCTTT. It specifies CASSQDSRIGQAFF.

The chain employs TRBV28 and TRBJ1-2, with 7 bases matching TRBD1. This CDR3 is 13 amino acids long. Germline assignment: CDR1 MDHEN and CDR2 SYDVKM. V was pared by 6 bases and J by 2 bases, with 3 bases of the junction left unmatched. Here the CDR3 DNA reads TGTGCCAGCAGGGGGACAGCGAACTATGGCTACACCTTC. It translates to CASRGTANYGYTF.

The rearrangement links TRBV2 to TRBJ2-1; perhaps TRBD2 as D (6 bases). This CDR3 comprises 12 residues. Germline V gives CDR1 SNHLY, CDR2 FYNNEI. V lost 7 bases to trimming and J lost 6 bases, with 10 bases between them. The CDR3 reads CASNGGRNEQFF. The CDR3 DNA is TGTGCCAGCAACGGGGGACGCAATGAGCAGTTCTTC.

This clone was observed once. The chain recombines TRBV18 with TRBJ2-5; maybe TRBD1 (5 bases). Germline-derived CDR1 and CDR2 are KGHSH and LQKENI. The CDR3 has 16 amino acids. Trimming removed 6 bases at V and 7 bases at J, with 24 bases between. Here the CDR3 DNA reads TGTGCCAGCTCTTCGACCCAAAGGGGTCCCCCGGGGACCCAGTACTTC. Encoded protein: CASSSTQRGPPGTQYF.

This clone was seen only a few times. This sequence joins TRBV28 and TRBJ1-1; TRBD1 agrees at 10 bases. This CDR3 region has 13 residues. V gave up 7 bases and J gave up 10 bases; unmatched junction bases: 9. Germline lookup yields CDR1 MDHEN and CDR2 SYDVKM. CDR3 nucleotides: TGTGCCAGCATCTCTGATTGGGACAGGGGAGCTTTCTTT. This encodes CASISDWDRGAFF.

The V call is TRBV11-2, the J call TRBJ2-2, with D perhaps TRBD2 (6 bases). This CDR3 has 15 residues. V lost 4 bases, J lost 2 bases, and 11 bases lay in between. CDR1 is SGHAT and CDR2 is FQNNGV in the germline V gene. The CDR3 loop reads CASSSSSVNTGELFF. CDR3 DNA: TGTGCCAGCAGCTCGTCTAGCGTTAACACCGGGGAGCTGTTTTTT.

This clone was found once. The J gene is TRBJ2-2, the V gene TRBV18, with D maybe TRBD1 (5 bases). This CDR3 spans 15 amino acids. Germline loops: CDR1 KGHSH, CDR2 LQKENI. The V gene lost 6 bases and the J gene lost 4 bases, with 15 bases spanning the gap. In nucleotides, the CDR3 is TGTGCCAGCTCTCCCGCTAATCAGGGCACCGGGGAGCTGTTTTTT. Amino acid sequence: CASSPANQGTGELFF.

The CDR3 bases are TGTGCCAGCAGTCGACTCCTGGGGGGGGTTTCTGAAAAACTGTTTTTT. Its protein product is CASSRLLGGVSEKLFF. The chain joins TRBV27 to TRBJ1-4; D may be TRBD1 (5 bases). Germline CDR1 is MNHEY and CDR2 is SMNVEV (reference sequence). The CDR3 is made up of 16 amino acids. Trimming removed 5 bases from V and 7 bases from J, with 20 bases in between.

The chain links TRBV13 to TRBJ1-4; 7 bases line up with TRBD1. The CDR3 loop spans 16 amino acids. Germline-derived CDR1 and CDR2 are PRHDT and FYEKMQ (reference sequence). The J segment lost 3 bases and the V segment lost 3 bases, leaving 7 bases of the junction unmatched. The DNA of the CDR3 is TGTGCCAGCAGCTTGACAGGGAAGAGGGCTAATGAAAAACTGTTTTTT. It codes for CASSLTGKRANEKLFF.

This clone appeared a single time. The chain couples TRBV7-2 to TRBJ2-5; no clear D. The germline gives CDR1 SGHTA, CDR2 FQGNSA. V was trimmed by 1 base and J by 5 bases, leaving 5 bases between them. The CDR3 totals 12 residues. The CDR3 is CASSLVHETQYF. The DNA for the CDR3 is TGTGCCAGCAGCTTAGTACACGAGACCCAGTACTTC. Full variable domain (outside the CDR3, taken from reference TRBV7-2 and TRBJ2-5): GAGVSQSPSNKVTEKGKDVELRCDPISGHTALYWYRQSLGQGLEFLIYFQGNSAPDKSGLPSDRFSAERTGGSVSTLTIQRTQQEDSAVYLCASSLVHETQYFGPGTRLLVL.

The DNA for the CDR3 is TGCAGCGTAACTACAGGGGACTATGGCTACACCTTC. Amino acid sequence: CSVTTGDYGYTF. This sequence joins TRBV29-1 and TRBJ1-2, with TRBD1 identical over 7 bases. There are 12 residues in the CDR3. V trimming: 6 bases; J trimming: 3 bases; junction bases outside the gene matches: 4. Germline V gene lookup returns CDR1 SQVTM and CDR2 ANQGSEA.

The J gene is TRBJ2-4, the V gene TRBV7-2; a possible D gene is TRBD2 (6 bases). V was clipped by 5 bases and J by 5 bases, with 16 bases between them. The CDR3 sequence is 15 residues long. Germline values: CDR1 SGHTA, CDR2 FQGNSA. CDR3 in DNA: TGTGCCAGCAGCACCAGAAGCGGAGGGCAAAACATTCAGTACTTC. It codes for CASSTRSGGQNIQYF. The variable domain in full, with the rest retrieved from reference TRBV7-2 and TRBJ2-4, is GAGVSQSPSNKVTEKGKDVELRCDPISGHTALYWYRQSLGQGLEFLIYFQGNSAPDKSGLPSDRFSAERTGGSVSTLTIQRTQQEDSAVYLCASSTRSGGQNIQYFGAGTRLSVL.

The V gene is TRBV9, the J gene TRBJ2-1, with 7 bases that match TRBD2. The CDR3 length is 17 residues. Germline V lookup: CDR1 SGDLS, CDR2 YYNGEE. Trimming at V came to 3 bases and at J to 3 bases, leaving 12 bases not matched to a gene. The CDR3 DNA reads as TGTGCCAGCAGCGCCGAATCTAGGCTAGCGGACTACAATGAGCAGTTCTTC. It is translated as CASSAESRLADYNEQFF.

The chain links TRBV9 to TRBJ2-1; D call uncertain. Per the germline V gene, CDR1 is SGDLS and CDR2 is YYNGEE. V gave up 0 bases and J gave up 2 bases, with 6 bases separating them. The CDR3 totals 14 residues. CDR3 loop: CASSVAVAYNEQFF. For the CDR3, the DNA is TGTGCCAGCAGCGTAGCGGTAGCCTACAATGAGCAGTTCTTC.

This chain links TRBV18 with TRBJ2-5; D remains ambiguous. Trimming removed 1 base at V and 2 bases at J, with 5 bases between. Germline CDR1 KGHSH, CDR2 LQKENI. The CDR3 loop spans 13 amino acids. CDR3 sequence: CASSPLPQETQYF. The DNA of the CDR3 is TGTGCCAGCTCACCACTCCCGCAAGAGACCCAGTACTTC.

This chain connects TRBV13 to TRBJ2-5; TRBD2 matches 10 bases. Trimming cost V 3 bases and J 2 bases; bases outside gene matches: 9. Germline CDR1 and CDR2: PRHDT and FYEKMQ (reference sequence). This CDR3 has 17 amino acids. Here the CDR3 DNA reads TGTGCCAGCAGCTTGGGAGCCCTAGCGGGAGCACAAGAGACCCAGTACTTC. As protein: CASSLGALAGAQETQYF.

The chain combines TRBV5-4 with TRBJ2-7, with 7 bases aligning to TRBD1. Germline CDR1 and CDR2: SGHNT and YYREEE (reference sequence). The junction had 5 bases not matched to a gene; V was cut back by 3 bases and J by 5 bases. The CDR3 runs to 13 residues. CDR3 sequence reads: CASSSLTGDEQYF. CDR3 DNA: TGTGCCAGCAGCTCTCTTACAGGGGACGAGCAGTACTTC.